This T cell receptor beta chain was profiled in a study of T cells after yellow fever vaccination. TCRdb recomputed calls from the 5' RACE reads with MiXCR, one row per CDR3 protein. The sample shows fewer than 150,000 distinct CDR3 sequences, approximately 7.1% of them seen only once. Trimming shortened V by 5 bases and J by 0 bases, and 4 bases separated the two germline ends. This CDR3 is built from 13 residues. In germline, CDR1 is MNHEY, CDR2 SVGEGT. The sequence was collected from a man aged 18 to 35 who received the YFV17D yellow fever vaccine. The chain links TRBV6-2 or TRBV6-3 to TRBJ2-2; D not certain. Specimen: CD4+ T cells sorted from PBMCs, collected more than 35 days after the first yellow fever vaccination. CDR3 in amino acids: CASSKPNTGELFF. The CDR3 DNA follows: TGTGCCAGCAGTAAACCGAACACCGGGGAGCTGTTTTTT.